This T cell receptor (beta chain) was captured by sequencing in a study of shared clonotypes between healthy human individuals. Germline-derived CDR1 and CDR2 are SGHNT and YENEEA. The CDR3 length is 13 residues. The V end lost 4 bases, the J end lost 6 bases, and 13 bases lay between the germline ends. How the authors handled the data: Junction-only immunoSEQ data arrived without quality scores, meaning filtering differed. Repertoires were generated with immunoSEQ multiplex PCR, while TCRdb's copy carries only in-frame clones and drops some. The DNA was the basis for D and trimming; V, J and clone size are from that table. The sample consists of approximately 500,000 clones, about 85% of them appearing once.

The TCR originated in a woman between 35 and 50 years old in good health. Some clones in this sample may be carry-over from other donors' samples. This chain links TRBV11-3 with TRBJ2-7; D gene ambiguous. Sequencing was performed on PBMCs. This chain's CDR3 is CASSWGPRSEQYF. CDR3 in DNA: TGTGCCAGCAGCTGGGGTCCCCGAAGCGAGCAGTACTTC.